These 3 T cell receptor beta chains originate from one sample sequenced in a study of shared clonotypes between healthy human individuals. Method: immunoSEQ multiplex PCR; TCRdb's copy keeps in-frame clones and lacks some. The sample yields approximately 2,000,000 clones, around 95% seen once. It was CD45RO-negative cells, positively selected for CCR7, that made up naive CD8 cells, with terminally differentiated effector memory CD45RA+ cells excluded. The sequenced sample consisted of naive CD8+ T cells from PBMCs. These TCRs come from a man in his late teens or twenties in good health. Some clones in this sample may be carry-over from other donors' samples.

The J gene is TRBJ2-6, the V gene TRBV2, with D uncertain. Germline-derived CDR1 and CDR2 are SNHLY and FYNNEI. V lost 9 bases and J 4 bases, leaving 4 bases between the germline ends. The CDR3 consists of 11 residues. The CDR3 here is CARLGANVLTF. The DNA for the CDR3 is TGTGCCAGGCTAGGGGCCAACGTCCTGACTTTC. Combining the CDR3 with reference TRBV2 and TRBJ2-6 gives the whole variable domain EPEVTQTPSHQVTQMGQEVILRCVPISNHLYFYWYRQILGQKVEFLVSFYNNEISEKSEIFDDQFSVERPDGSNFTLKIRSTKLEDSAMYFCARLGANVLTFGAGSRLTVL.

This chain joins TRBV19 and TRBJ2-1, with TRBD1 identical over 8 bases. Germline CDR1 is LNHDA and CDR2 is SQIVND (reference sequence). The CDR3 totals 15 residues. The V and J ends lost 5 bases and 4 bases, in that order; junction bases with no gene match: 7. The CDR3 region has the DNA TGTGCCAGTAGTGTGGGGACAGGTTTTTACAATGAGCAGTTCTTC. It specifies CASSVGTGFYNEQFF.

The J gene is TRBJ1-4, the V gene TRBV9, with 7 bases matching TRBD1. V was clipped by 3 bases and J by 5 bases; unmatched bases: 13. The CDR3 runs 17 residues. Per germline, CDR1 SGDLS and CDR2 YYNGEE. In DNA form, the CDR3 reads TGTGCCAGCAGCGCGGGGGACACCGCGACAGGGAATGAAAAACTGTTTTTT. This codes for CASSAGDTATGNEKLFF.